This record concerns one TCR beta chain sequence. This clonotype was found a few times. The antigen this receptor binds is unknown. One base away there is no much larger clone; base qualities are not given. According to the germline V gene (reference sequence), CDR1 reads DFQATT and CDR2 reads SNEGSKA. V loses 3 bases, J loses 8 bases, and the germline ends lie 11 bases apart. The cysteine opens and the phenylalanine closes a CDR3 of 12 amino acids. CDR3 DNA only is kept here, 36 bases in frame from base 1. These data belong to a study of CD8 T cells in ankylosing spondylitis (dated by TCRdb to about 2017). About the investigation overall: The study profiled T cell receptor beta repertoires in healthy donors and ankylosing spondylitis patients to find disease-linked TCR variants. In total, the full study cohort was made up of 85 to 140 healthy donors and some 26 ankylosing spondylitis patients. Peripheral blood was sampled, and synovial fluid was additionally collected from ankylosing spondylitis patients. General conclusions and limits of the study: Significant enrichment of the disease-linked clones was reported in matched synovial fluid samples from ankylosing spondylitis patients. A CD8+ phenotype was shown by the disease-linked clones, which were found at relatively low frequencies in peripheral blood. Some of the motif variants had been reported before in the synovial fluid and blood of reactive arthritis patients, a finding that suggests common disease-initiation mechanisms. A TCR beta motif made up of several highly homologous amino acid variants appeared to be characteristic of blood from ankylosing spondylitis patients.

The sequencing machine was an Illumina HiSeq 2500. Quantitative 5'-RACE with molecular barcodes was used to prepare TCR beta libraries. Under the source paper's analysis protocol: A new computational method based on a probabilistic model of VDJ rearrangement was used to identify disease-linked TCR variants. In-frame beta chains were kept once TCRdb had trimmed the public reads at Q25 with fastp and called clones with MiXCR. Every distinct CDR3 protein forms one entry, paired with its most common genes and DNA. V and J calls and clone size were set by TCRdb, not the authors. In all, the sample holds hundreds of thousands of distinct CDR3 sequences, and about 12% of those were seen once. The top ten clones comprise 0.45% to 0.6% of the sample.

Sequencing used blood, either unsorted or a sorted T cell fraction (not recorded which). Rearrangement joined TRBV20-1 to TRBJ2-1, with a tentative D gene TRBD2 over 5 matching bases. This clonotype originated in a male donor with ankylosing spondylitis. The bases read TGCAGTGCTAGCGAACCGGAGGATGAGCAGTTCTTC. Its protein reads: CSASEPEDEQFF.